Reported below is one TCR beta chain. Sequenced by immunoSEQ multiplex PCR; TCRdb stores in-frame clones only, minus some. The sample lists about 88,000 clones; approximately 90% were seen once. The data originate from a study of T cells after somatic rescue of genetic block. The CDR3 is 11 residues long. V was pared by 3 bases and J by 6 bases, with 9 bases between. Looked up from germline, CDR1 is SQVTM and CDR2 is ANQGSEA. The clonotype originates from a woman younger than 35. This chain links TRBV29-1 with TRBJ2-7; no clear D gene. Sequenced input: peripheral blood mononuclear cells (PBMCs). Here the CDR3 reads CSVESWREQYF. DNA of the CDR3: TGCAGCGTTGAGAGCTGGCGCGAGCAGTACTTC.